These 19 T cell receptor beta chains were all obtained from the same sample, sequenced in a study of OX40 agonist ivuxolimab in advanced cancers. Method: immunoSEQ multiplex PCR; TCRdb's copy keeps in-frame clones and lacks some. The sample records approximately 39,000 clones, roughly 81% being singletons. The source was CD4+ or CD8+ T cells sorted from blood, collected in a trial of the OX40 agonist ivuxolimab. The receptors stem from an adult with an advanced solid tumor such as melanoma, head and neck, liver or kidney cancer.

The V gene is TRBV7-2, the J gene TRBJ2-7, with D possibly matching TRBD1 (6 bases). The CDR3 is 13 residues long. V gave up 5 bases and J gave up 7 bases, with 15 bases separating them. Germline assignment: CDR1 SGHTA and CDR2 FQGNSA. As DNA, the CDR3 is TGTGCCAGCAGCGACGACAGGCCCTTGGAGCAGTACTTC. It codes for CASSDDRPLEQYF.

CDR3 protein: CASSLGGLGTGELFF. The CDR3 region has the DNA TGTGCCAGCAGCTTGGGGGGGCTGGGCACCGGGGAGCTGTTTTTT. The chain recombines TRBV11-3 with TRBJ2-2, with a possible D match to TRBD2 (7 bases). The CDR3 contains 15 residues. Trimming cost V 3 bases and J 4 bases, with 12 bases left between them. In germline, CDR1 is SGHNT, CDR2 YENEEA.

The V and J genes are TRBV5-1 and TRBJ2-5; D remains unclear. Trimming pared 4 bases from V and 5 bases from J, leaving 15 bases between. The CDR3 totals 14 residues. Looked up from germline, CDR1 is SGHRS and CDR2 is YFSETQ. Here the CDR3 reads CASSPLGRMETQYF. The CDR3 coding sequence is TGCGCCAGCAGCCCCCTCGGGCGAATGGAGACCCAGTACTTC.

The sample holds one count of this clone. The chain has TRBV7-2 and TRBJ1-2; TRBD1 is a possible D gene (5 bases). The germline CDR1 and CDR2 sequences are SGHTA and FQGNSA. The V and J ends lost 2 bases and 4 bases respectively, with 8 bases between them. The CDR3 loop spans 13 amino acids. The CDR3 DNA reads as TGTGCCAGCAGCTTACAGGGCTCCTATGGCTACACCTTC. Translated, it gives CASSLQGSYGYTF.

The gene calls are TRBV9 and TRBJ2-7; 10 bases line up with TRBD2. The CDR3 totals 17 residues. Germline V gives CDR1 SGDLS, CDR2 YYNGEE. After removal of 0 bases from V and 0 bases from J, the junction contained 6 bases not matched to a gene. This CDR3 reads CASSVDGSGGASYEQYF. DNA for the CDR3: TGTGCCAGCAGCGTAGATGGGAGCGGGGGGGCCTCCTACGAGCAGTACTTC. Variable domain in full (rest from reference TRBV9 and TRBJ2-7): DSGVTQTPKHLITATGQRVTLRCSPRSGDLSVYWYQQSLDQGLQFLIQYYNGEERAKGNILERFSAQQFPDLHSELNLSSLELGDSALYFCASSVDGSGGASYEQYFGPGTRLTVT.

The CDR3 DNA is TGTGCCAGCTCACAGGTTGTTGGTGACAATGAGCAGTTCTTC. This translates into CASSQVVGDNEQFF. V gene TRBV18 combines with J gene TRBJ2-1; no definite D call. The CDR3 loop spans 14 amino acids. Germline V gene sequence: CDR1 KGHSH, CDR2 LQKENI. V was pared by 4 bases and J by 5 bases, with 12 bases between.

CDR3 nucleotides: TGCAGCGGGCTAGCGGGAGGGCCGAATGAGCAGTTCTTC. It yields the protein CSGLAGGPNEQFF. The J gene is TRBJ2-1, the V gene TRBV29-1; TRBD2 aligns across 12 bases. The germline V gene has CDR1 SQVTM and CDR2 ANQGSEA. After removal of 7 bases from V and 7 bases from J, the junction contained 5 bases not matched to a gene. This CDR3 is 13 amino acids long.

This clone was counted a single time. The J gene is TRBJ1-2, the V gene TRBV15; 7 nucleotides line up with TRBD1. CDR3 length: 14 amino acids. The junction had 7 bases not matched to a gene; V was cut back by 4 bases and J by 5 bases. CDR1 is LNHNV, CDR2 YYDKDF, per germline (reference sequence). The CDR3 bases are TGTGCCACCAGCACGACAGGGTCCAGATATGGCTACACCTTC. Protein sequence: CATSTTGSRYGYTF.

This chain connects TRBV4-1 to TRBJ2-5, with D hard to call. Per germline, CDR1 MGHRA and CDR2 YSYEKL. The CDR3 sequence is 12 residues long. The germline V and J ends were trimmed by 6 bases and 0 bases, with 5 bases remaining between them. The CDR3 region is CASSGYQETQYF. CDR3 nucleotide sequence: TGCGCCAGCAGTGGATACCAAGAGACCCAGTACTTC.

The CDR3 coding sequence is TGTGCCAGCAGCATAGGTCTCAACACTGAAGCTTTCTTT. This translates into CASSIGLNTEAFF. The chain combines TRBV7-2 with TRBJ1-1; D is unclear. CDR3 length: 13 residues. V lost 5 bases to trimming and J lost 2 bases, with 9 bases between them. Germline V gene sequence: CDR1 SGHTA, CDR2 FQGNSA. The full variable domain, completed using reference TRBV7-2 and TRBJ1-1, is GAGVSQSPSNKVTEKGKDVELRCDPISGHTALYWYRQSLGQGLEFLIYFQGNSAPDKSGLPSDRFSAERTGGSVSTLTIQRTQQEDSAVYLCASSIGLNTEAFFGQGTRLTVV.

The chain is built from TRBV7-8 and TRBJ1-1; D gene unclear. Trimming took 1 base from V and 6 from J, leaving 12 bases between them. Germline lookup yields CDR1 SGHVS and CDR2 FQNEAQ. The CDR3 spans 14 residues. CDR3 coding DNA: TGTGCCAGCAGCTTAGTCCGAAGGGCTGCTGAAGCTTTCTTT. This encodes CASSLVRRAAEAFF.

For the CDR3, the DNA is TGTGCCAGCAGCTTTGGAGACCGATACAATGAGCAGTTCTTC. This codes for CASSFGDRYNEQFF. The rearrangement uses TRBV7-9 and TRBJ2-1; D is uncertain. The ends were cut back, 3 bases at V and 4 bases at J, with 10 bases in the middle. CDR1 is SEHNR, CDR2 FQNEAQ, per germline (reference sequence). The CDR3 is made up of 14 amino acids.

The CDR3 reads CASSGLSLNTEAFF. CDR3 DNA: TGTGCCAGCTCCGGGTTGAGTTTGAACACTGAAGCTTTCTTT. This chain uses TRBV18 with TRBJ1-1; the D is unclear. This CDR3 has 14 residues. The V end lost 6 bases, the J end lost 0 bases, and 11 bases lay between the germline ends. CDR1 and CDR2 from the germline V gene are KGHSH and LQKENI. Full variable domain (remainder filled in from reference TRBV18 and TRBJ1-1): NAGVMQNPRHLVRRRGQEARLRCSPMKGHSHVYWYRQLPEEGLKFMVYLQKENIIDESGMPKERFSAEFPKEGPSILRIQQVVRGDSAAYFCASSGLSLNTEAFFGQGTRLTVV.

V and J are TRBV28 and TRBJ1-3; TRBD1 might be the D (5 bases). Germline V gives CDR1 MDHEN, CDR2 SYDVKM. The V gene lost 7 bases and the J gene lost 4 bases, with 17 bases spanning the gap. CDR3 length: 15 residues. The CDR3 spells CASKAGGNSGNTIYF. The CDR3 DNA reads as TGTGCCAGCAAAGCGGGGGGAAATTCAGGAAACACCATATATTTT.

The chain recombines TRBV5-6 with TRBJ2-5, with D possibly matching TRBD1 (5 bases). Deletions cut 3 bases from V and 4 bases from J, with 13 bases between. This CDR3 contains 14 residues. Germline CDR1 and CDR2: SGHDT and YYEEEE. The CDR3 DNA reads TGTGCCAGCAGCTACCAGGGTGGCAGAGAGACCCAGTACTTC. It specifies CASSYQGGRETQYF.

The chain combines TRBV28 with TRBJ1-6, with TRBD1 as a possible D gene (6 bases). V lost 9 bases to trimming and J lost 15 bases, with 12 bases between them. The CDR3 totals 10 residues. From germline, CDR1 is MDHEN and CDR2 SYDVKM. The CDR3 loop reads CASTGTSLHF. The DNA for the CDR3 is TGTGCCAGTACCGGGACAAGCCTCCACTTT.

V and J are TRBV6-5 and TRBJ2-1; D may match TRBD1 or TRBD2 (5 bases each). Germline CDR1 is MNHEY and CDR2 is SVGAGI. This CDR3 has 13 amino acids. The V end lost 5 bases, the J end lost 7 bases, and 12 bases lay between the germline ends. For the CDR3, the DNA is TGTGCCAGCAGTATCTCGGGGCGGAATGAGCAGTTCTTC. It is translated as CASSISGRNEQFF.

CDR3 DNA: TGTGCCAGCACCCTGGGGGCTACAAACTATGGCTACACCTTC. This translates into CASTLGATNYGYTF. This chain connects TRBV7-2 to TRBJ1-2; tentatively, D is TRBD1 (6 bases). Trimming pared 7 bases from V and 2 bases from J, leaving 14 bases between. The V gene's germline CDR1 is SGHTA and CDR2 FQGNSA. The CDR3 sequence is 14 residues long.

The chain is built from TRBV6-1 and TRBJ2-7, with TRBD1 matching 12 bases. CDR3 size: 15 residues. Per germline, CDR1 MNHNS and CDR2 SASEGT. V gave up 7 bases and J gave up 7 bases; unmatched junction bases: 11. The CDR3 DNA reads as TGTGCCAGCACCCCCCTGGGGACAGGGGGCAGGGAGCAGTACTTC. Translation: CASTPLGTGGREQYF.